What follows are 2 T cell receptor beta chains derived from one specimen sequenced in a study of T cells in Graves' hyperthyroidism and ophthalmopathy. Authors of the study amplified TCR beta CDR3 regions from RNA transcripts. HTBI primers were employed in a first-round RT-PCR of the TCR CDR3. TCRdb re-analysed the multiplex PCR reads in MiXCR, keeping a single row per CDR3 protein. The profile shows about 640,000 distinct CDR3 sequences, under 25% of them singletons. Specimen: blood. The receptors here all came from a man younger than 45 with Graves' ophthalmopathy.

This clonotype was detected only once. The chain recombines TRBV28 with TRBJ1-2; perhaps TRBD1 as D (5 bases). The CDR3 runs 15 residues. Deletions cut 3 bases from V and 4 bases from J, with 15 bases between. Looked up from germline, CDR1 is MDHEN and CDR2 is SYDVKM. The CDR3 nucleotides read TGTGCCAGCAGTTTTTCGGGGACGCCCATCTATGGCTACACCTTC. Amino acid sequence: CASSFSGTPIYGYTF.

The table lists this clonotype with a few counts. The chain recombines TRBV4-3 with TRBJ1-2; D unclear. The CDR3 is made up of 17 amino acids. Germline V gene lookup returns CDR1 LGHNA and CDR2 YSLEER. V lost 1 base and J lost 5, with 20 bases in between. DNA of the CDR3: TGCGCCAGCAGCCAAGGTGGCGTAGGGCCAATCCCATATGGCTACACCTTC. Amino acids: CASSQGGVGPIPYGYTF.